The present TCR beta chain was sequenced within a study of cytomegalovirus exposure and HLA in healthy donors. Germline assignment: CDR1 ENHRY and CDR2 SYGVKD. V gave up 6 bases and J gave up 2 bases, with 13 bases separating them. This CDR3 comprises 14 residues. Assay: immunoSEQ multiplex PCR; the TCRdb copy retains only in-frame clones and omits some. The sample lists roughly 120,000 clones, 88% occurring once. The V call is TRBV10-3, the J call TRBJ1-1; no clear D gene. Specimen: PBMCs. This sequence originates from a man aged 18 to 29 in good health and CMV-seronegative. CDR3 region: CAISERQANTEAFF. The CDR3 nucleotides read TGTGCCATCAGCGAAAGACAAGCAAACACTGAAGCTTTCTTT.